The 27 T cell receptor beta chains given below trace back to one sample, sequenced in a study of shared clonotypes between healthy human individuals. Here immunoSEQ multiplex PCR was the method, and the copy in TCRdb shows in-frame clones only, minus some. The top ten clones hold approximately 12% of a sample with 470,000 or so clones, around 73% of them seen once. Sequencing was done on a sample of PBMCs. These receptors originate from a woman aged 40 to 50 in good health. Some clones in this sample may be carry-over from other donors' samples.

The rearrangement uses TRBV7-4 and TRBJ1-5, with D unclear. Trimming removed 11 bases from V and 6 bases from J, with 14 bases in between. The CDR3 contains 12 residues. Germline CDR1 and CDR2: SGHVT and SQSDAQ. For the CDR3, the DNA is TGTGCCGCAGAGGTGGTTGCTCAGCCCCAGCATTTT. This translates into CAAEVVAQPQHF. The full variable domain, completed using reference TRBV7-4 and TRBJ1-5, is GAGVSQSPRYKVAKRGRDVALRCDSISGHVTLYWYRQTLGQGSEVLTYSQSDAQRDKSGRPSGRFSAERPERSVSTLKIQRTEQGDSAVYLCAAEVVAQPQHFGDGTRLSIL.

The rearrangement joins TRBV5-1 to TRBJ1-1; D is possibly TRBD1 (5 bases). The CDR3 is 13 amino acids. Germline lookup yields CDR1 SGHRS and CDR2 YFSETQ. V was pared by 2 bases and J by 1 base, with 6 bases between. The CDR3 coding sequence is TGCGCCAGCAGCTTTACAGGGAACACTGAAGCTTTCTTT. This gives the protein CASSFTGNTEAFF.

With respect to this clone: The same CDR3 also results from other DNA sequences found in this sample. The chain carries TRBV2 and TRBJ1-3; the D is unclear. Germline assignment: CDR1 SNHLY and CDR2 FYNNEI. This CDR3 has 13 amino acids. V was cut by 5 bases and J by 0 bases, with 5 bases left in between. CDR3 in DNA: TGTGCCAGCAGTAGTAACTCTGGAAACACCATATATTTT. Amino acid sequence: CASSSNSGNTIYF.

The rearrangement uses TRBV7-6 and TRBJ2-1; 10 bases fit TRBD2. Unmatched junction bases numbered 7, after V lost 4 bases and J lost 13 bases. Germline V CDR1 and CDR2: SGHVS, FNYEAQ. The CDR3 has 13 residues. CDR3: CASSSLAGVGQFF. The CDR3 nucleotides are TGTGCCAGCAGCTCCCTAGCGGGAGTAGGTCAGTTCTTC.

V and J are TRBV5-1 and TRBJ2-2; D perhaps matches TRBD2 (6 bases). Trimming shortened V by 5 bases and J by 2 bases, and 16 bases separated the two germline ends. CDR1 and CDR2 (germline): SGHRS, YFSETQ. The CDR3 contains 16 residues. The CDR3 region has the DNA TGCGCCAGCAGTTTTTCCGGGACTCGAAACACCGGGGAGCTGTTTTTT. Amino acid sequence: CASSFSGTRNTGELFF.

This sequence joins TRBV4-2 and TRBJ2-7, with TRBD2 identical over 7 bases. V gave up 0 bases and J gave up 1 base; unmatched junction bases: 9. Looked up from germline, CDR1 is LGHNA and CDR2 is YNFKEQ. This CDR3 has 17 residues. The CDR3 sequence is CASSQEGELAESYEQYF. The CDR3 DNA sequence: TGTGCCAGCAGCCAAGAAGGAGAGCTAGCGGAGTCCTACGAGCAGTACTTC.

This sequence joins TRBV5-6 and TRBJ2-7, with 8 bases fitting TRBD2. Germline loops: CDR1 SGHDT, CDR2 YYEEEE. This CDR3 contains 15 residues. Trimming cost V 4 bases and J 1 base; bases outside gene matches: 7. The CDR3 reads CASSLSGGGSYEQYF. The CDR3 bases are TGTGCCAGCAGCCTCTCGGGCGGGGGGTCCTACGAGCAGTACTTC. The variable domain in full, completed from reference TRBV5-6 and TRBJ2-7, reads DAGVTQSPTHLIKTRGQQVTLRCSPKSGHDTVSWYQQALGQGPQFIFQYYEEEERQRGNFPDRFSGHQFPNYSSELNVNALLLGDSALYLCASSLSGGGSYEQYFGPGTRLTVT.

The rearrangement links TRBV29-1 to TRBJ2-7; D might be TRBD1 or TRBD2, each matching 7 bases. Trimming removed 3 bases at V and 5 bases at J, with 23 bases between. The CDR3 has 16 residues. Germline CDR1 reads SQVTM; CDR2 reads ANQGSEA. In nucleotides, the CDR3 is TGCAGCGTTGATAGGGGCAGGGGGGGCGGTCCCCACGAGCAGTACTTC. Its protein product is CSVDRGRGGGPHEQYF.

The chain links TRBV30 to TRBJ1-1; D not resolved. V was clipped by 3 bases and J by 4 bases, with 9 bases between them. This CDR3 has 12 amino acids. Germline V CDR1 and CDR2: GTSNPN, SVGIG (reference sequence). The CDR3 DNA reads as TGTGCCTGGAGCGGGGTAAGCACTGAAGCTTTCTTT. Its protein is CAWSGVSTEAFF.

This chain connects TRBV27 to TRBJ1-2; D not resolved. This CDR3 contains 13 residues. The germline gives CDR1 MNHEY, CDR2 SMNVEV (reference sequence). Trimming removed 2 bases at V and 4 bases at J, with 8 bases between. The chain's CDR3 is CASSLSYRYGYTF. The CDR3 DNA follows: TGTGCCAGCAGTTTAAGCTATCGCTATGGCTACACCTTC.

The chain carries TRBV10-3 and TRBJ1-1; weak D call: TRBD1 (5 bases). CDR1 and CDR2 (germline): ENHRY, SYGVKD. The CDR3 has 12 amino acids. V was trimmed by 10 bases and J by 7 bases, leaving 16 bases between them. This CDR3 reads CATREIEVEAFF. Written as DNA, the CDR3 is TGTGCCACCAGGGAAATTGAGGTTGAAGCTTTCTTT.

The chain has TRBV5-6 and TRBJ2-7; 7 nucleotides agree with TRBD2. Germline-derived CDR1 and CDR2 are SGHDT and YYEEEE. V trimming: 5 bases; J trimming: 0 bases; junction bases outside the gene matches: 11. The length of the CDR3 is 16 residues. The CDR3, as DNA: TGTGCCAGCAGTCCGGCGGGAGTAGTTATCTCCTACGAGCAGTACTTC. It yields the protein CASSPAGVVISYEQYF.

This sequence joins TRBV7-9 and TRBJ2-3; TRBD1 aligns across 10 bases. The trim removed 5 bases at V and 1 base at J, leaving 6 bases unmatched. The CDR3 totals 16 residues. The germline CDR1 and CDR2 sequences are SEHNR and FQNEAQ (reference sequence). CDR3 nucleotide sequence: TGTGCCAGCAGCCCCCCCGGGACAGGGGGCACAGATACGCAGTATTTT. It translates to CASSPPGTGGTDTQYF.

V and J are TRBV15 and TRBJ2-7, with a tentative D call TRBD2 (6 bases). The CDR3 runs 15 residues. The germline gives CDR1 LNHNV, CDR2 YYDKDF (reference sequence). Trimming took off 2 bases at V and 2 bases at J, with 13 bases between the two ends. CDR3 in amino acids: CATSRTGGGTYEQYF. The CDR3 nucleotides read TGTGCCACCAGCAGAACGGGCGGAGGGACCTACGAGCAGTACTTC.

The rearrangement links TRBV7-2 to TRBJ2-7, with D tentatively TRBD2 (5 bases). V dropped 4 bases and J dropped 3 bases, with 7 bases sitting between them. CDR1 is SGHTA and CDR2 is FQGNSA in the germline V gene. This CDR3 spans 12 amino acids. This CDR3 reads CASSSSIYEQYF. The CDR3 DNA follows: TGTGCCAGCAGCTCTAGCATCTACGAGCAGTACTTC.

The rearrangement uses TRBV10-3 and TRBJ2-7; 9 positions match TRBD2. Germline CDR1 reads ENHRY; CDR2 reads SYGVKD. The CDR3 extends over 13 amino acids. Trimming removed 9 bases from V and 5 bases from J; junction bases left unmatched: 8. DNA of the CDR3: TGTGCCATAGGGACTAGCAAATGCCACGAGCAGTACTTC. It translates to CAIGTSKCHEQYF.

This sequence joins TRBV7-9 and TRBJ2-1; 11 bases match TRBD1. This CDR3 is built from 17 residues. Germline V CDR1 and CDR2: SEHNR, FQNEAQ (reference sequence). V shed 4 bases, J shed 0 bases, and the junction held 5 bases outside the gene matches. The CDR3 DNA reads as TGTGCCAGCAGCTCTCGGACAGGGGGCAGCTCCTACAATGAGCAGTTCTTC. This encodes CASSSRTGGSSYNEQFF. Full variable domain (missing parts from reference TRBV7-9 and TRBJ2-1): DTGVSQNPRHKITKRGQNVTFRCDPISEHNRLYWYRQTLGQGPEFLTYFQNEAQLEKSRLLSDRFSAERPKGSFSTLEIQRTEQGDSAMYLCASSSRTGGSSYNEQFFGPGTRLTVL.

This chain connects TRBV30 to TRBJ2-7; D possibly corresponds to TRBD1 (6 bases). The V end was cut by 4 bases, the J end by 1 base, with 11 bases between. CDR1 is GTSNPN, CDR2 SVGIG, per germline (reference sequence). The CDR3 is 13 amino acids. The CDR3 reads CAWTSGDSYEQYF. The CDR3 DNA follows: TGTGCCTGGACGTCAGGGGATTCCTACGAGCAGTACTTC.

The chain combines TRBV5-5 with TRBJ2-3, with TRBD2 identical over 10 bases. V shed 0 bases, J shed 1 base, and the junction held 2 bases outside the gene matches. The germline CDR1 and CDR2 sequences are SGHKS and YYEKEE (reference sequence). This CDR3 spans 16 amino acids. The CDR3 reads CASSLGLAGGTDTQYF. CDR3 DNA: TGTGCCAGCAGCTTGGGGCTAGCGGGGGGCACAGATACGCAGTATTTT.

The chain uses TRBV6-5 and TRBJ1-5; 8 bases align to TRBD1. V lost 6 bases to trimming and J lost 1 base; unmatched junction nucleotides: 5. Germline V gives CDR1 MNHEY, CDR2 SVGAGI. The CDR3 is 15 amino acids. The CDR3 reads CASSSTGGSNQPQHF. Written as DNA, the CDR3 is TGTGCCAGCAGCTCCACAGGGGGAAGCAATCAGCCCCAGCATTTT.

This clone has a single count. This chain joins TRBV5-6 and TRBJ2-5; 10 nucleotides align to TRBD1. After removal of 4 bases from V and 5 bases from J, the junction contained 11 bases not matched to a gene. The germline V gene encodes CDR1 SGHDT and CDR2 YYEEEE. The CDR3 contains 16 residues. The CDR3 sequence: CASSTWDRGRLETQYF. For the CDR3, the DNA is TGTGCCAGCAGCACGTGGGACAGGGGACGGTTGGAGACCCAGTACTTC.

The V gene is TRBV28, the J gene TRBJ2-3; the D gene is possibly TRBD2 (6 bases). Trimming pared 5 bases from V and 2 bases from J, leaving 17 bases between. Looked up from germline, CDR1 is MDHEN and CDR2 is SYDVKM. This CDR3 has 16 residues. The CDR3 loop reads CASSPGGAETTDTQYF. The CDR3 nucleotides read TGTGCCAGCAGTCCTGGCGGGGCGGAGACCACAGATACGCAGTATTTT.

V is TRBV7-3 and J is TRBJ1-5, with D uncertain. V lost 6 bases to trimming and J lost 4 bases, with 10 bases between them. Germline lookup yields CDR1 SGHTA and CDR2 FQGTGA. The CDR3 covers 13 residues. Here the CDR3 DNA reads TGTGCCAGCAGTCCTGGCTGGAATCAGCCCCAGCATTTT. Its protein is CASSPGWNQPQHF.

In DNA form, the CDR3 reads TGTGCCAGCAGTGAGGGAGGGAGTAAAAACATTCAGTACTTC. Amino acids: CASSEGGSKNIQYF. The chain employs TRBV25-1 and TRBJ2-4; 7 bases fit TRBD2. Trimming at V came to 3 bases and at J to 4 bases, leaving 3 bases not matched to a gene. Germline values: CDR1 MGHDK, CDR2 SYGVNS. The length of the CDR3 is 14 residues.

This rearrangement joins TRBV10-1 to TRBJ2-3; 9 positions agree with TRBD2. CDR3 size: 16 residues. J lost 4 bases, V lost 5 bases, and 10 bases had no gene match. Per the germline V gene, CDR1 is WNHNN and CDR2 is SYGVQD (reference sequence). The CDR3 loop is CASSPYSGSNADTQYF. CDR3 bases: TGCGCCAGCAGTCCTTATAGCGGGAGCAACGCAGATACGCAGTATTTT.

The chain has TRBV4-1 and TRBJ2-1, with D tentatively TRBD1 (6 bases). The germline gives CDR1 MGHRA, CDR2 YSYEKL. V gave up 1 base and J gave up 9 bases, with 16 bases separating them. The CDR3 runs 15 residues. The CDR3 sequence: CASSQVRGYGAEQFF. Here the CDR3 DNA reads TGCGCCAGCAGCCAAGTTAGGGGGTACGGGGCTGAGCAGTTCTTC.

The CDR3 region has the DNA TGTGCCAGCTCACCACCGGGGGAGCAGTTCTTC. Amino acid sequence: CASSPPGEQFF. The chain joins TRBV18 to TRBJ2-1; no definite D call. V was pared by 0 bases and J by 10 bases, with 4 bases between. CDR1 KGHSH and CDR2 LQKENI come from the germline V gene. The CDR3 sequence is 11 residues long.